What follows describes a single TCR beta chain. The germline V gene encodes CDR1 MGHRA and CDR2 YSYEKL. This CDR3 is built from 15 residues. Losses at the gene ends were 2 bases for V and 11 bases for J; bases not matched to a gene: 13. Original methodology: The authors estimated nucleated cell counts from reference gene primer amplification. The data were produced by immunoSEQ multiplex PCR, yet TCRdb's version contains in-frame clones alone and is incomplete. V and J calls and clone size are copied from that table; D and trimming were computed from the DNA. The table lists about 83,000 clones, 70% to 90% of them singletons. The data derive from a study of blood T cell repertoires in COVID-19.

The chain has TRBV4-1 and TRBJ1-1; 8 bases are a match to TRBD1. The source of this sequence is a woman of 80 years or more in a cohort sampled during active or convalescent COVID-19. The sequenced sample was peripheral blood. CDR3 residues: CASSQLPGGAAGAFF. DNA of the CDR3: TGCGCCAGCAGCCAATTGCCAGGGGGCGCCGCTGGGGCTTTCTTT.